One sample yielded the 9 T cell receptor beta chains listed below, sequenced in a study of shared clonotypes between healthy human individuals. Profiled with immunoSEQ multiplex PCR; TCRdb holds only in-frame clones, not every one. This sample has about 2.4 million clones, with approximately 93% found just once. The sequencing input was naive CD4+ T cells from PBMCs. Subset specified: CD45RA+ positively selected. These receptors were collected from a man between 18 and 35 years old in good health. Some clones in this sample may be carry-over from other donors' samples.

Concerning this clone: This sample includes further DNA sequences coding for the same CDR3. This chain joins TRBV28 and TRBJ2-7, with TRBD1 matching over 9 bases. CDR1 MDHEN and CDR2 SYDVKM come from the germline V gene. The CDR3 consists of 13 residues. V shed 5 bases, J shed 7 bases, and the junction held 6 bases outside the gene matches. The CDR3: CASSPGQGGEQYF. The DNA for the CDR3 is TGTGCCAGCAGTCCGGGACAGGGAGGTGAGCAGTACTTC.

Comment on this clone: Different DNA sequences within this sample yield the same CDR3. V is TRBV11-2 and J is TRBJ2-7, with 11 bases aligning to TRBD2. V trimming: 3 bases; J trimming: 6 bases; junction bases outside the gene matches: 7. This CDR3 comprises 15 residues. CDR1 is SGHAT, CDR2 FQNNGV, per germline. The CDR3 nucleotides are TGTGCCAGCAGCTTCCTAGCGGGAGGTAGTAGCGAGCAGTACTTC. Amino acid sequence: CASSFLAGGSSEQYF.

This clone was counted once. The rearrangement links TRBV28 to TRBJ1-2, with D tentatively TRBD1 (5 bases). Germline V CDR1 and CDR2: MDHEN, SYDVKM. The CDR3 is 15 amino acids. The V and J ends lost 1 base and 7 bases respectively, with 16 bases between them. The CDR3, as DNA: TGTGCCAGCAGTTTATACCCCAACAGGTGGGGTGGCTACACCTTC. Amino acid sequence: CASSLYPNRWGGYTF.

A remark on this clone: Other DNA sequences in the same sample also yield this CDR3. V usage is TRBV7-9 and J usage is TRBJ2-3; 11 nucleotides line up with TRBD1. The germline CDR1 and CDR2 sequences are SEHNR and FQNEAQ (reference sequence). V gave up 5 bases and J gave up 4 bases; unmatched junction bases: 2. The CDR3 is 14 residues long. The CDR3 region has the DNA TGTGCCAGCAGCCTGGGACAGGGGGCAGATACGCAGTATTTT. It codes for CASSLGQGADTQYF.

The chain's CDR3 is CASSDWQRGTDTQYF. For the CDR3, the DNA is TGCGCCAGCAGTGATTGGCAAAGAGGAACAGATACGCAGTATTTT. This chain joins TRBV10-2 and TRBJ2-3; D remains unclear. V was cut by 3 bases and J by 3 bases, with 13 bases left in between. Germline lookup yields CDR1 WSHSY and CDR2 SAAADI. There are 15 residues in the CDR3.

The CDR3 sequence: CASSHTLAGTSDNEQFF. CDR3 DNA sequence: TGTGCCAGCAGCCACACTCTAGCGGGCACCTCCGATAATGAGCAGTTCTTC. This chain links TRBV4-2 with TRBJ2-1; TRBD2 agrees at 8 bases. The CDR3 extends over 17 amino acids. CDR1 and CDR2 from the germline V gene are LGHNA and YNFKEQ. Trimming took 3 bases from V and 7 from J; bases not matched to a gene: 14.

This clone was counted a single time. The V gene is TRBV18, the J gene TRBJ2-1; D may be TRBD2 (6 bases). The CDR3 spans 14 residues. CDR1 is KGHSH, CDR2 LQKENI, per germline. Trimming stripped 3 bases from V and 10 bases from J, with 16 bases between. Written as DNA, the CDR3 is TGTGCCAGCTCACCGAATTGGGGGGAATCCGAGCAGTTCTTC. Translated, it gives CASSPNWGESEQFF.

This clone has only one observation. The chain uses TRBV7-3 and TRBJ2-1; D possibly matches TRBD1 or TRBD2 (6 bases each). CDR3 length: 15 amino acids. CDR1 and CDR2 from the germline V gene are SGHTA and FQGTGA. V gave up 2 bases and J gave up 4 bases, with 12 bases separating them. The CDR3 bases are TGTGCCAGCAGCTTAGGAGGGGGAGCATACAATGAGCAGTTCTTC. Protein product: CASSLGGGAYNEQFF.

V usage is TRBV30 and J usage is TRBJ1-4; TRBD1 matches at 8 bases. Germline V gene sequence: CDR1 GTSNPN, CDR2 SVGIG (reference sequence). The V and J ends lost 3 bases and 8 bases, in that order; junction bases with no gene match: 11. The length of the CDR3 is 15 residues. CDR3 residues: CAWRPGGYRGEKLFF. The CDR3 DNA follows: TGTGCCTGGAGGCCAGGGGGCTACCGAGGAGAAAAACTGTTTTTT. The variable domain in full, completed from reference TRBV30 and TRBJ1-4, reads SQTIHQWPATLVQPVGSPLSLECTVEGTSNPNLYWYRQAAGRGLQLLFYSVGIGQISSEVPQNLSASRPQDRQFILSSKKLLLSDSGFYLCAWRPGGYRGEKLFFGSGTQLSVL.